These 31 T cell receptor beta chains came from one sample sequenced in a study of blood T cell repertoires in COVID-19. The table came from immunoSEQ multiplex PCR; TCRdb's copy has only in-frame clones and leaves some out. The sample has some 150,000 clones, over 75% seen once; the top ten hold 10% to 15%. The sequenced material came from peripheral blood. The receptors come from a man aged 60-69 years with active or convalescent COVID-19.

The chain is built from TRBV20-1 and TRBJ2-7; D unresolved. This CDR3 comprises 11 residues. Germline CDR1 reads DFQATT; CDR2 reads SNEGSKA (reference sequence). V was trimmed by 3 bases and J by 3 bases, leaving 6 bases between them. Here the CDR3 DNA reads TGCAGTGCTAGCCCAGACTACGAGCAGTACTTC. Translation gives CSASPDYEQYF.

The genes are TRBV29-1 and TRBJ1-1; D gene unclear. V gave up 7 bases and J gave up 1 base, with 13 bases separating them. The length of the CDR3 is 13 residues. Germline-derived CDR1 and CDR2 are SQVTM and ANQGSEA. The CDR3 region is CSADNPENTEAFF. The CDR3 DNA follows: TGCAGCGCCGATAATCCAGAGAACACTGAAGCTTTCTTT.

V is TRBV6-2 or TRBV6-3 and J is TRBJ2-7, with a possible D match to TRBD2 (6 bases). This CDR3 region has 15 residues. V lost 5 bases and J lost 3, with 17 bases in between. Germline V gene sequence: CDR1 MNHEY, CDR2 SVGEGT. The CDR3: CASSASWGRNYEQYF. In DNA, the CDR3 is TGTGCCAGCAGTGCATCTTGGGGGAGGAACTACGAGCAGTACTTC.

This clone was counted only a few times. CDR3 DNA: TGTGCCAGCTCACCCGGGACAGTGTCCTACGAGCAGTACTTC. Its translation is CASSPGTVSYEQYF. This sequence joins TRBV18 and TRBJ2-7; 7 nucleotides match TRBD1. The ends lost 3 bases at V and 1 base at J; junction bases unmatched: 3. CDR3 length: 14 amino acids. Germline CDR1 KGHSH, CDR2 LQKENI.

V gene TRBV7-8 combines with J gene TRBJ1-6, with D unresolved. This CDR3 is 15 amino acids long. Trimming shortened V by 2 bases and J by 4 bases, and 9 bases separated the two germline ends. Germline-derived CDR1 and CDR2 are SGHVS and FQNEAQ. CDR3 in amino acids: CASSLTGIYNSPLHF. As DNA, the CDR3 is TGTGCCAGCAGCTTAACCGGGATTTATAATTCACCCCTCCACTTT.

The rearrangement joins TRBV11-2 to TRBJ2-1, with 11 bases that match TRBD2. Germline loops: CDR1 SGHAT, CDR2 FQNNGV. V trimming: 5 bases; J trimming: 8 bases; junction bases outside the gene matches: 8. This CDR3 has 15 amino acids. This chain's CDR3 is CASSPLAGGGYEQFF. The CDR3 DNA reads as TGTGCCAGCAGCCCCCTAGCGGGAGGAGGCTATGAGCAGTTCTTC.

The V call is TRBV7-3, the J call TRBJ2-1, with D possibly matching TRBD2 (5 bases). Trimming shortened V by 5 bases and J by 0 bases, and 17 bases separated the two germline ends. The CDR3 length is 17 residues. Germline V gene lookup returns CDR1 SGHTA and CDR2 FQGTGA. CDR3 DNA sequence: TGTGCCAGCAGCCGACTACCCCCAGGAAACTCCTACAATGAGCAGTTCTTC. Protein sequence: CASSRLPPGNSYNEQFF. The whole variable domain, filled in from reference TRBV7-3 and TRBJ2-1, reads GAGVSQTPSNKVTEKGKYVELRCDPISGHTALYWYRQSLGQGPEFLIYFQGTGAADDSGLPNDRFFAVRPEGSVSTLKIQRTERGDSAVYLCASSRLPPGNSYNEQFFGPGTRLTVL.

This clone has only a few counts. In DNA form, the CDR3 reads TGTGCCAGCAGTGGGACAGGGGGTGGCTACACCTTC. As protein: CASSGTGGGYTF. V gene TRBV6-4 combines with J gene TRBJ1-2, with 10 bases identical to TRBD1. V dropped 4 bases and J dropped 7; count of bases not matched to a gene: 0. The CDR3 has 12 residues. Per the germline V gene, CDR1 is MRHNA and CDR2 is SNTAGT.

J is TRBJ1-5 and V is TRBV30; tentative D call: TRBD1 (5 bases). The CDR3 loop spans 13 amino acids. V lost 8 bases and J lost 4, with 15 bases in between. From germline, CDR1 is GTSNPN and CDR2 SVGIG (reference sequence). As DNA, the CDR3 is TGTGCCGTGGCCAGCCAGGGTAATCAGCCCCAGCATTTT. Encoded protein: CAVASQGNQPQHF.

This chain connects TRBV7-9 to TRBJ1-5; 8 bases match TRBD1. Trimming at V came to 4 bases and at J to 2 bases, leaving 4 bases not matched to a gene. CDR3 size: 15 residues. Germline V gene sequence: CDR1 SEHNR, CDR2 FQNEAQ (reference sequence). For the CDR3, the DNA is TGTGCCAGCAGCTCCCAGGGGGCCGGCAATCAGCCCCAGCATTTT. This gives the protein CASSSQGAGNQPQHF.

J is TRBJ1-5 and V is TRBV28; 9 bases line up with TRBD1. V gave up 6 bases and J gave up 3 bases; unmatched junction bases: 9. The length of the CDR3 is 16 residues. Germline V lookup: CDR1 MDHEN, CDR2 SYDVKM. The CDR3 coding sequence is TGTGCCAGCAGGACCCGGGACAGGGCGAACAATCAGCCCCAGCATTTT. Amino acid sequence: CASRTRDRANNQPQHF.

The chain recombines TRBV21-1 with TRBJ1-6. TRBV21-1 is designated a pseudogene. The CDR3 is 20 amino acids. The CDR3 coding sequence is TGTGCCAGCAGCAATGTGGGGGGGCAGGGTGATCGAGTTGTGGATTCACCCCTCCACTTT. It yields the protein CASSNVGGQGDRVVDSPLHF.

J is TRBJ1-6 and V is TRBV15; 7 bases match TRBD1. The CDR3 is made up of 15 amino acids. CDR1 is LNHNV, CDR2 YYDKDF, per germline (reference sequence). V dropped 0 bases and J dropped 7; count of bases not matched to a gene: 3. The CDR3 sequence is CATSRDGRGNSPLHF. The CDR3 DNA sequence: TGTGCCACCAGCAGAGATGGCAGGGGGAATTCACCCCTCCACTTT.

The J gene is TRBJ2-3, the V gene TRBV7-9, with D perhaps TRBD2 (5 bases). V gave up 4 bases and J gave up 0 bases, with 8 bases separating them. The germline gives CDR1 SEHNR, CDR2 FQNEAQ (reference sequence). The CDR3 covers 14 residues. CDR3 residues: CASSSRGSTDTQYF. The CDR3, as DNA: TGTGCCAGCAGCTCTCGCGGGAGCACAGATACGCAGTATTTT.

A note on this clone: Because the CDR3's place on the DNA is in doubt, the DNA is left out and the CDR3 is given as listed by TCRdb. This sequence joins TRBV5-5 and TRBJ1-2. The CDR3 numbers 13 amino acids, ends counted. Per the germline V gene, CDR1 is SGHKS and CDR2 is YYEKEE (reference sequence). This CDR3 is CASSQRDFRGYTF.

The CDR3 region has the DNA TGTGCCAGCAGCCAACGAGGCGGGGGAAACACCGGGGAGCTGTTTTTT. Translated, it gives CASSQRGGGNTGELFF. The V call is TRBV4-2, the J call TRBJ2-2, with 7 positions matching TRBD2. The V segment lost 2 bases and the J segment 2 bases; nucleotides outside the gene matches: 5. CDR3 length: 16 amino acids. From germline, CDR1 is LGHNA and CDR2 YNFKEQ.

This sequence joins TRBV15 and TRBJ2-7; TRBD2 aligns across 10 bases. Germline CDR1 and CDR2: LNHNV and YYDKDF (reference sequence). The CDR3 totals 14 residues. V lost 8 bases to trimming and J lost 2 bases; unmatched junction nucleotides: 6. CDR3: CATSWTSGPYEQYF. CDR3 nucleotides: TGTGCCACCTCCTGGACTAGCGGCCCCTACGAGCAGTACTTC.

The chain carries TRBV7-2 and TRBJ2-2, with D possibly TRBD2 on 5 matching bases. V was clipped by 6 bases and J by 8 bases, with 19 bases between them. From germline, CDR1 is SGHTA and CDR2 FQGNSA. The CDR3 is made up of 15 amino acids. The CDR3 nucleotides are TGTGCCAGCAGTCCTCGAACCCGGGGATCAGGGGAGCTGTTTTTT. Residues: CASSPRTRGSGELFF.

V usage is TRBV28 and J usage is TRBJ2-7, with 7 bases aligning to TRBD2. CDR3 size: 13 residues. J lost 7 bases, V lost 7 bases, and 10 bases had no gene match. Germline CDR1 is MDHEN and CDR2 is SYDVKM. The DNA of the CDR3 is TGTGCCAGCATCCGGGCCTGGGGGGGGGAGCAGTACTTC. Encoded protein: CASIRAWGGEQYF.

This clone was counted once. The chain carries TRBV18 and TRBJ1-1; 10 bases match TRBD1. Germline V lookup: CDR1 KGHSH, CDR2 LQKENI. This CDR3 contains 15 residues. V shed 6 bases and J 3 bases; nucleotides not matched to a gene: 7. The DNA for the CDR3 is TGTGCCAGCTCGTCCGGGACAGGGGTGGACACTGAAGCTTTCTTT. Translated, it gives CASSSGTGVDTEAFF.

Here the CDR3 DNA reads TGTGCCAGCTCACCTACCCAAACCCGGGGTTGGGATAATTCACCCCTCCACTTT. Its translation is CASSPTQTRGWDNSPLHF. J is TRBJ1-6 and V is TRBV18, with D unclear. Trimming removed 3 bases at V and 5 bases at J, with 20 bases between. The CDR3 is made up of 18 amino acids. Germline lookup yields CDR1 KGHSH and CDR2 LQKENI. Combining the CDR3 with reference TRBV18 and TRBJ1-6 gives the whole variable domain NAGVMQNPRHLVRRRGQEARLRCSPMKGHSHVYWYRQLPEEGLKFMVYLQKENIIDESGMPKERFSAEFPKEGPSILRIQQVVRGDSAAYFCASSPTQTRGWDNSPLHFGNGTRLTVT.

This clone has a handful of counts. The chain employs TRBV11-2 and TRBJ2-7, with TRBD1 as a possible D gene (5 bases). Trimming took 5 bases from V and 5 from J, leaving 19 bases between them. This CDR3 has 15 residues. Germline V gene data show CDR1 as SGHAT and CDR2 as FQNNGV. CDR3 DNA sequence: TGTGCCAGCAGCCGTATTAGGGGCCGCGGTAACGAGCAGTACTTC. Amino acid sequence: CASSRIRGRGNEQYF.

This clone was counted a single time. The rearrangement joins TRBV10-3 to TRBJ1-4, with 7 bases aligning to TRBD1. Germline V CDR1 and CDR2: ENHRY, SYGVKD. The CDR3 length is 14 residues. The junction had 7 bases not matched to a gene; V was cut back by 6 bases and J by 6 bases. The CDR3 spells CAIRRDRVDEKLFF. CDR3 bases: TGTGCCATCAGGCGGGACAGAGTAGATGAAAAACTGTTTTTT.

The chain joins TRBV7-2 to TRBJ1-2; D is undetermined. The ends were cut back, 1 base at V and 6 bases at J, with 15 bases in the middle. CDR1 is SGHTA, CDR2 FQGNSA, per germline. This CDR3 has 15 amino acids. CDR3 bases: TGTGCCAGCAGCTTAGGGGGATGGGGAGGTAATGGCTACACCTTC. Its translation: CASSLGGWGGNGYTF. Complete variable domain (other parts from reference TRBV7-2 and TRBJ1-2): GAGVSQSPSNKVTEKGKDVELRCDPISGHTALYWYRQSLGQGLEFLIYFQGNSAPDKSGLPSDRFSAERTGGSVSTLTIQRTQQEDSAVYLCASSLGGWGGNGYTFGSGTRLTVV.

The rearrangement links TRBV19 to TRBJ1-5, with 8 positions matching TRBD1. Germline trimming cut 3 bases from V and 7 bases from J; bases unmatched to any gene: 8. There are 15 residues in the CDR3. The germline CDR1 and CDR2 sequences are LNHDA and SQIVND (reference sequence). CDR3 region: CASSMADRVGQPQHF. The CDR3 nucleotides are TGTGCCAGTAGTATGGCGGACAGGGTGGGCCAGCCCCAGCATTTT.

This clone was detected a few times. The V call is TRBV9, the J call TRBJ2-7, with 9 bases matching TRBD1. The CDR3 is 15 amino acids. Looked up from germline, CDR1 is SGDLS and CDR2 is YYNGEE. The V and J ends lost 3 bases and 9 bases, in that order; junction bases with no gene match: 13. The CDR3 region is CASSANTGQGERQYF. CDR3 nucleotides: TGTGCCAGCAGCGCCAATACGGGACAGGGAGAGAGGCAGTACTTC.

The chain employs TRBV19 and TRBJ2-7; TRBD2 matches 12 bases. There are 14 residues in the CDR3. Germline lookup yields CDR1 LNHDA and CDR2 SQIVND (reference sequence). The V and J ends lost 6 bases and 4 bases, in that order; junction bases with no gene match: 4. This CDR3 is CASSWGTSGYEQYF. The CDR3 DNA reads TGTGCCAGTAGCTGGGGGACTAGCGGGTACGAGCAGTACTTC.

The CDR3 here is CASGRGSNYGYTF. CDR3 in DNA: TGTGCTAGTGGCCGGGGGTCCAACTATGGCTACACCTTC. This sequence joins TRBV12-5 and TRBJ1-2; possibly TRBD1 for D (5 bases). This CDR3 region has 13 residues. V was cut by 6 bases and J by 2 bases, with 10 bases left in between. Germline V gene lookup returns CDR1 LGHNT and CDR2 FRNRAP.

V and J are TRBV5-4 and TRBJ2-5; TRBD2 agrees at 7 bases. Germline CDR1 reads SGHNT; CDR2 reads YYREEE (reference sequence). CDR3 length: 15 residues. V lost 2 bases, J lost 1 base, and 5 bases stayed unmatched. The CDR3 region has the DNA TGTGCCAGCAGCTTATCAGCGGGGCTCCAAGAGACCCAGTACTTC. Translated: CASSLSAGLQETQYF.

The chain recombines TRBV5-1 with TRBJ2-2, with D possibly being TRBD1 (5 bases). Germline V gene data show CDR1 as SGHRS and CDR2 as YFSETQ. This CDR3 is 14 amino acids long. The ends were cut back, 0 bases at V and 6 bases at J, with 9 bases in the middle. The CDR3 protein is CASSLEGASGELFF. The CDR3 bases are TGCGCCAGCAGCTTGGAAGGGGCATCCGGGGAGCTGTTTTTT.

This sequence joins TRBV6-6 and TRBJ1-1; weak D call: TRBD1 (6 bases). Germline-derived CDR1 and CDR2 are MNHNY and SVGAGI (reference sequence). V was trimmed by 6 bases and J by 11 bases, leaving 19 bases between them. The CDR3 contains 13 residues. This CDR3 is CASRRRGGIVAFF. Written as DNA, the CDR3 is TGTGCCAGCAGGCGACGAGGGGGAATTGTTGCTTTCTTT.